This T cell receptor (beta chain) was documented in a study of beta chain features in type 1 diabetes. Overall study context: Healthy donors resembled patients in age, gender and cell yields.

Regarding the study as a whole: There was a moderate but significant shortening of TCRB CDR3s in all four CD4+ subsets of Type 1 diabetes patients.

All of the isolated RNA was reverse transcribed, so expressed TCRB transcripts were sequenced. Millions of reads, on average, came from each naive, central memory and regulatory T cell sample. Produced via immunoSEQ multiplex PCR; TCRdb's table is partial and in-frame only. This sample has approximately 150,000 clones; around 9% occur once, and the top ten carry approximately 0.7%. As for this clone: Its antigen is not identified.

Per germline, CDR1 SGHKS and CDR2 YYEKEE (reference sequence). The CDR3 extends over 15 amino acids. V lost 4 bases, J lost 0 bases, and 3 bases stayed unmatched. Cell sorting via CD45RO/CCR7/CD25/CD127/CD95/CD27 was performed to obtain CD4+ naive, central memory, regulatory and stem cell-like memory cells. Source material: central memory CD4+ T cells from blood. V and J are TRBV5-5 and TRBJ2-2; 7 nucleotides match TRBD2. This sequence was found in a man aged 25 to 45 with type 1 diabetes. The CDR3 DNA reads TGTGCCAGCAGCCTAACTAGCGCGAACACCGGGGAGCTGTTTTTT. Protein product: CASSLTSANTGELFF. Full variable domain (outside the CDR3, taken from reference TRBV5-5 and TRBJ2-2): DAGVTQSPTHLIKTRGQQVTLRCSPISGHKSVSWYQQVLGQGPQFIFQYYEKEERGRGNFPDRFSARQFPNYSSELNVNALLLGDSALYLCASSLTSANTGELFFGEGSRLTVL.